The rows below give T cell receptor beta chains drawn from one sample of a study of T cells in tuberculosis. Clones were read by immunoSEQ multiplex PCR, and TCRdb kept only the in-frame ones, dropping some. The data contain about 10,000 clones, about 93% of them singletons. The specimen was PBMCs. The source of these receptors is an adult with tuberculosis. CDR3s include the opening cysteine and the closing phenylalanine or tryptophan. The order of the fields is J gene, V gene, D gene, clone size, CDR3 protein, CDR3 DNA. A D gene is named only where the DNA matches it firmly. Some rows mark clone size as missing; the rest say once, few, many or name a class of expanded clone.

>TRBJ1-2|TRBV7-2|TRBD1|.
CASSLEGAFGYTF
TGTGCCAGCAGCTTAGAGGGGGCCTTTGGCTACACCTTC
>TRBJ2-1|TRBV5-1|.|once
CASSTDSIREQFF
TGCGCCAGCAGCACGGACTCCATACGTGAGCAGTTCTTC
>TRBJ2-2|TRBV6-5|TRBD1|.
CASRRGRDGELFF
TGTGCCAGCAGGAGGGGGCGAGACGGGGAGCTGTTTTTT
>TRBJ2-7|TRBV6-5|.|.
CASSFPGFEQYF
TGTGCCAGCAGTTTCCCCGGTTTTGAGCAGTACTTC
>TRBJ1-2|TRBV5-6|.|.
CASSFSDTVYTF
TGTGCCAGCAGCTTTAGTGATACGGTCTACACCTTC
>TRBJ1-1|TRBV27|TRBD1|.
CASSLYRGGAEAFF
TGTGCCAGCAGTCTCTACAGGGGGGGGGCTGAAGCTTTCTTT
>TRBJ1-3|TRBV5-8|.|.
CASSLDRTKGNTIYF
TGTGCCAGCAGCTTGGACAGGACAAAGGGAAACACCATATATTTT
>TRBJ2-1|TRBV9|TRBD1|.
CASSVTGANEQFF
TGTGCCAGCAGCGTGACAGGGGCCAATGAGCAGTTCTTC
>TRBJ2-5|TRBV12-5|.|.
CASGRGAAQETQYF
TGTGCTAGTGGTCGGGGGGCGGCACAAGAGACCCAGTACTTC
>TRBJ2-3|TRBV6-5|.|.
CASSYSGGGTDTQYF
TGTGCCAGCAGTTACTCGGGCGGGGGCACAGATACGCAGTATTTT
>TRBJ1-1|TRBV2|.|.
CASIFGQHNTEAFF
TGTGCCAGCATTTTTGGACAGCACAACACTGAAGCTTTCTTT
>TRBJ1-1|TRBV7-6|TRBD1|.
CASSSFRQGAGTEAFF
TGTGCCAGCAGCTCCTTTAGGCAGGGGGCTGGCACTGAAGCTTTCTTT
>TRBJ2-7|TRBV18|.|.
CASSPRPGLGEQYF
TGTGCCAGCTCACCTAGACCAGGGTTAGGCGAGCAGTACTTC
>TRBJ1-1|TRBV6-5|.|once
CATKHTGKTEAFF
TGTGCCACCAAACATACAGGGAAAACTGAAGCTTTCTTT
>TRBJ2-1|TRBV19|TRBD2|.
CASSMGEGPYNEQFF
TGTGCCAGTAGTATGGGGGAGGGGCCCTACAATGAGCAGTTCTTC
>TRBJ2-7|TRBV2|TRBD1|.
CASTGQGYEQYF
TGTGCCAGCACCGGACAGGGCTACGAGCAGTACTTC
>TRBJ2-5|TRBV5-1|.|.
CASSLMGTKYQETQYF
TGCGCCAGCAGCTTGATGGGGACAAAGTACCAAGAGACCCAGTACTTC
>TRBJ2-1|TRBV7-2|.|.
CASSLVRGNEQFF
TGTGCCAGCAGCTTAGTTCGAGGAAATGAGCAGTTCTTC
>TRBJ1-4|TRBV5-1|TRBD1|.
CASSSYRGREKLFF
TGCGCCAGCAGCTCATACAGGGGGCGCGAAAAACTGTTTTTT
>TRBJ2-7|TRBV6-5|.|once
CASSQQGRYEQYF
TGTGCCAGCAGTCAACAGGGACGCTACGAGCAGTACTTC
>TRBJ1-3|TRBV5-1|.|.
CASSLVLGAGNTIYF
TGCGCCAGCAGCTTGGTATTGGGAGCTGGAAACACCATATATTTT
>TRBJ2-7|TRBV2|TRBD1|.
CASSDPGTGPYEQYF
TGTGCCAGCAGTGATCCCGGGACAGGACCGTACGAGCAGTACTTC
>TRBJ2-7|TRBV19|TRBD2|.
CASTSGGKQYF
TGTGCCAGTACCTCGGGGGGGAAGCAGTACTTC
>TRBJ2-7|TRBV13|.|.
CASSALQGVYEQYF
TGTGCCAGCAGTGCCCTTCAAGGGGTCTACGAGCAGTACTTC
>TRBJ2-5|TRBV11-3|TRBD1|few
CASSRRQGGAHQETQYF
TGTGCCAGCAGCCGCCGACAGGGGGGCGCCCACCAAGAGACCCAGTACTTC
>TRBJ1-1|TRBV29-1|.|.
CSAAGQLNTEAFF
TGCAGCGCTGCAGGACAGCTGAACACTGAAGCTTTCTTT
>TRBJ2-3|TRBV7-2|TRBD2|.
CASSLGVAGFTDTQYF
TGTGCCAGCAGCTTAGGAGTAGCGGGGTTCACAGATACGCAGTATTTT
>TRBJ1-6|TRBV2|.|.
CASRGQSSYNSPLHF
TGTGCCAGCAGAGGACAGAGCTCCTATAATTCACCCCTCCACTTT
>TRBJ2-3|TRBV2|.|.
CASSEAGAGEIDTQYF
TGTGCCAGCAGTGAAGCGGGGGCGGGGGAAATAGATACGCAGTATTTT
>TRBJ2-7|TRBV7-9|TRBD1|.
CASSFGDSYEQYF
TGTGCCAGCAGCTTTGGGGACAGCTACGAGCAGTACTTC
>TRBJ2-1|TRBV11-3|TRBD1|.
CASSIGTGSFNEQFF
TGTGCCAGCAGCATCGGGACAGGGAGTTTTAATGAGCAGTTCTTC
>TRBJ1-5|TRBV5-1|.|.
CASSLGQSNQPQHF
TGCGCCAGCAGCCTGGGACAAAGCAATCAGCCCCAGCATTTT
>TRBJ2-1|TRBV7-9|.|.
CASSFRIGDEQFF
TGTGCCAGCAGCTTTCGGATCGGGGATGAGCAGTTCTTC
>TRBJ1-2|TRBV9|TRBD1|.
CASSGRTGGGGYTF
TGTGCCAGCAGCGGGCGGACAGGGGGGGGTGGCTACACCTTC
>TRBJ1-1|TRBV6-5|.|.
CASSYSVARGRAFF
TGTGCCAGCAGTTACTCGGTCGCTAGGGGAAGAGCTTTCTTT
>TRBJ2-5|TRBV7-2|.|.
CASSATRIEDQETQYF
TGTGCCAGCAGCGCGACTAGAATCGAAGACCAAGAGACCCAGTACTTC
>TRBJ1-3|TRBV6-5|TRBD1|once
CASSPPDRDGNTIYF
TGTGCCAGCAGTCCGCCGGACAGGGACGGAAACACCATATATTTT
>TRBJ2-1|TRBV2|.|.
CASSESGPYNEQFF
TGTGCCAGCAGTGAAAGCGGACCCTACAATGAGCAGTTCTTC
>TRBJ2-7|TRBV6-1|TRBD1|.
CASSVGQGGEQYF
TGTGCCAGCAGTGTCGGACAGGGCGGGGAGCAGTACTTC
>TRBJ2-7|TRBV7-6|.|.
CASSLGHSNNPYEQYF
TGTGCCAGCAGCTTAGGCCACTCAAATAACCCTTACGAGCAGTACTTC
>TRBJ1-5|TRBV2|.|once
CASREGTTVNQPQHF
TGTGCCAGCAGGGAGGGAACGACAGTCAATCAGCCCCAGCATTTT
>TRBJ2-7|TRBV19|.|once
CASSAYAGYEQYF
TGTGCCAGTAGTGCCTACGCGGGCTACGAGCAGTACTTC
>TRBJ1-2|TRBV5-1|.|.
CASSLTAVGGYTF
TGCGCCAGCAGCTTAACGGCGGTTGGTGGCTACACCTTC
>TRBJ1-1|TRBV5-5|TRBD1|.
CASNQEGARDTEAFF
TGTGCCAGCAATCAGGAGGGGGCTAGGGACACTGAAGCTTTCTTT